Given below is one T cell receptor (beta chain) in context. Its target is not known. Trimming removed 4 bases at V and 5 bases at J, with 15 bases between. Germline CDR1 reads KGHSH; CDR2 reads LQKENI. CDR3 size: 15 residues. These data originate in a study of cytomegalovirus exposure and HLA in healthy donors. As for the study in general: Some 85 million unique TCRs from HLA-typed donors were held in an early data release. Regarding the study as a whole: TCR beta V segments were, for the most part, productive about 87% or about 30% of the time in an earlier analysis. Highly shared sequence variants in one cluster were likely a sequencing artifact.

PCR primers comprised 60 Vbeta and 13 Jbeta primers. The method was immunoSEQ multiplex PCR; TCRdb's version includes in-frame clones alone and lacks a portion of them. Among about 150,000 clones listed, 75% to 80% were seen once. This TCR derives from a male donor in good health and CMV-seronegative. This chain links TRBV18 with TRBJ2-1; D may be TRBD1 (6 bases). The specimen was PBMCs. The CDR3 region is CASSLQGRRDNEQFF. CDR3 coding DNA: TGTGCCAGCTCACTGCAGGGGAGAAGGGACAATGAGCAGTTCTTC.